What follows describes a single T cell receptor (beta chain). PCR involved 60 Vbeta and 13 Jbeta primers. Profiling relied on immunoSEQ multiplex PCR, and the TCRdb table lists in-frame clones only, not all of them. The table shows some 96,000 clones, with 65% to 80% occurring only once. Looked up from germline, CDR1 is LGHNA and CDR2 is YSLEER. This CDR3 is 14 amino acids long. Trimming took 3 bases from V and 3 from J, leaving 9 bases between them. The data were obtained in a study of cytomegalovirus exposure and HLA in healthy donors. The sequence was collected from a man in his forties in good health and CMV-seropositive. The sample consisted of PBMCs. The chain links TRBV4-3 to TRBJ2-1; D ambiguous. This chain's CDR3 is CASSQEDNYNEQFF. The CDR3, as DNA: TGCGCCAGCAGCCAGGAAGACAACTACAATGAGCAGTTCTTC.